These 27 T cell receptor beta chains were sequenced from one sample in a study of blood T cell repertoires in COVID-19. TCRdb's copy holds only in-frame clones and misses some; the assay was immunoSEQ multiplex PCR. In the table there are approximately 300,000 clones, 90% of which are singletons. The specimen was peripheral blood. The source of these receptors is a woman aged 25 to 39 with COVID-19, enrolled during active disease.

This chain uses TRBV30 with TRBJ1-6, with 7 positions matching TRBD1. The CDR3 contains 13 residues. Germline V gives CDR1 GTSNPN, CDR2 SVGIG (reference sequence). After removal of 8 bases from V and 6 bases from J, the junction contained 7 bases not matched to a gene. This CDR3 is CAGSGQFNSPLHF. Here the CDR3 DNA reads TGTGCCGGGTCGGGACAGTTTAATTCACCCCTCCACTTT.

This sequence joins TRBV11-2 and TRBJ1-1; D gene uncertain. Trimming shortened V by 1 base and J by 3 bases, and 12 bases separated the two germline ends. CDR3 length: 15 residues. The germline CDR1 and CDR2 sequences are SGHAT and FQNNGV. The CDR3 here is CASSLAEEKYTEAFF. CDR3 bases: TGTGCCAGCAGCTTAGCTGAGGAAAAGTACACTGAAGCTTTCTTT.

The gene calls are TRBV3-1 (or the pseudogene TRBV3-2) and TRBJ2-3; D possibly corresponds to TRBD1 (5 bases). CDR3 length equals 14 residues. The germline gives CDR1 LGHDT, CDR2 YNNKEL (reference sequence). Trimming stripped 4 bases from V and 0 bases from J, with 8 bases between. CDR3 region: CASSPGASTDTQYF. The CDR3 region has the DNA TGTGCCAGCAGCCCTGGGGCTAGCACAGATACGCAGTATTTT.

The chain employs TRBV4-1 and TRBJ2-5, with a weak D call TRBD2 (6 bases). Trimming removed 0 bases at V and 6 bases at J, with 11 bases between. The CDR3 contains 14 residues. The germline V gene encodes CDR1 MGHRA and CDR2 YSYEKL. The CDR3 DNA reads as TGCGCCAGCAGCCAAGATCCGGGGAGGAAGACCCAGTACTTC. Encoded protein: CASSQDPGRKTQYF.

This clone was observed once. The chain recombines TRBV10-3 with TRBJ2-1; 14 bases map to TRBD2. Germline V gives CDR1 ENHRY, CDR2 SYGVKD. The CDR3 extends over 16 amino acids. Germline trimming cut 3 bases from V and 9 bases from J; bases unmatched to any gene: 7. The CDR3 DNA sequence: TGTGCCATCAGTGACGAGGGACTAGCGGGAGACAGTGAGCAGTTCTTC. Translating it yields CAISDEGLAGDSEQFF.

The sample holds one count of this clone. The rearrangement links TRBV6-6 to TRBJ2-1; D is perhaps TRBD2 (8 bases). The CDR3 spans 16 residues. Germline assignment: CDR1 MNHNY and CDR2 SVGAGI (reference sequence). V lost 7 bases to trimming and J lost 5 bases, with 21 bases between them. As DNA, the CDR3 is TGTGCCAGCACTAACAGGGGTAGCGGGACTGACAATGAGCAGTTCTTC. The encoded protein is CASTNRGSGTDNEQFF.

This clone was found once. The chain carries TRBV24-1 and TRBJ2-3; 13 positions match TRBD2. Germline CDR1 KGHDR, CDR2 SFDVKD. The trim removed 4 bases at V and 8 bases at J, leaving 11 bases unmatched. This CDR3 has 17 amino acids. As DNA, the CDR3 is TGTGCCACCAGTGACCCGGGACTAGCGGGACGGAAGAGTACGCAGTATTTT. Amino acids: CATSDPGLAGRKSTQYF.

The chain combines TRBV4-1 with TRBJ2-1; 7 nucleotides line up with TRBD1. Germline CDR1 reads MGHRA; CDR2 reads YSYEKL. The trim removed 3 bases at V and 10 bases at J, leaving 15 bases unmatched. The CDR3 sequence is 16 residues long. CDR3: CASSHAQGPPGREQFF. The CDR3 region has the DNA TGCGCCAGCAGCCACGCACAGGGGCCTCCTGGGCGAGAGCAGTTCTTC.

The chain combines TRBV7-8 with TRBJ2-1; 7 bases fit TRBD2. In germline, CDR1 is SGHVS, CDR2 FQNEAQ. The CDR3 length is 14 residues. The trim removed 5 bases at V and 12 bases at J, leaving 13 bases unmatched. The CDR3 region is CASSLSGGGSGQFF. DNA of the CDR3: TGTGCCAGCAGCCTTAGTGGCGGGGGTTCAGGGCAGTTCTTC.

A few counts support this clone. The V gene is TRBV6-1, the J gene TRBJ1-6; possible D gene TRBD1, 5 bases. Trimming took 3 bases from V and 5 from J, leaving 5 bases between them. Germline V gives CDR1 MNHNS, CDR2 SASEGT. This CDR3 contains 13 residues. Here the CDR3 reads CASSDRDNSPLHF. DNA for the CDR3: TGTGCCAGCAGTGACAGGGATAATTCACCCCTCCACTTT.

The rearrangement joins TRBV19 to TRBJ2-7, with D tentatively TRBD2 (6 bases). The CDR3 length is 13 residues. The V gene's germline CDR1 is LNHDA and CDR2 SQIVND (reference sequence). V dropped 8 bases and J dropped 6 bases, with 17 bases sitting between them. This CDR3 reads CASVAWSGGEQYF. CDR3 sequence (DNA): TGTGCCAGTGTGGCGTGGTCCGGGGGCGAGCAGTACTTC.

This rearrangement joins TRBV28 to TRBJ1-3; D gene uncertain. Per the germline V gene, CDR1 is MDHEN and CDR2 is SYDVKM. V was pared by 8 bases and J by 4 bases, with 6 bases between. This CDR3 has 11 amino acids. CDR3 amino acids: CASCTGNTIYF. The CDR3 DNA reads as TGTGCCAGCTGCACAGGAAACACCATATATTTT.

The chain couples TRBV11-1 to TRBJ1-4; D unresolved. The CDR3 has 14 residues. CDR1 and CDR2 from the germline V gene are SGHAT and FQDESV (reference sequence). V dropped 5 bases and J dropped 0 bases, with 7 bases sitting between them. The CDR3 reads CASSLRATNEKLFF. CDR3 nucleotide sequence: TGTGCCAGCAGCCTACGCGCAACTAATGAAAAACTGTTTTTT.

This clone appeared a few times. The chain links TRBV15 to TRBJ2-7; D might be TRBD2 (7 bases). The V end was cut by 0 bases, the J end by 5 bases, with 11 bases between. The length of the CDR3 is 14 residues. CDR1 and CDR2 from the germline V gene are LNHNV and YYDKDF (reference sequence). The CDR3, as DNA: TGTGCCACCAGCAGAGATGGGAGGGGGGACGAGCAGTACTTC. This gives the protein CATSRDGRGDEQYF. Full variable domain (remainder filled in from reference TRBV15 and TRBJ2-7): DAMVIQNPRYQVTQFGKPVTLSCSQTLNHNVMYWYQQKSSQAPKLLFHYYDKDFNNEADTPDNFQSRRPNTSFCFLDIRSPGLGDTAMYLCATSRDGRGDEQYFGPGTRLTVT.

The rearrangement uses TRBV2 and TRBJ2-7; the match to TRBD2 covers 11 bases. V lost 7 bases, J lost 5 bases, and 7 bases stayed unmatched. Germline V CDR1 and CDR2: SNHLY, FYNNEI. CDR3 length: 14 residues. CDR3 amino acids: CASTTTSGSHEQYF. The CDR3 bases are TGTGCCAGCACTACCACTAGCGGGAGCCACGAGCAGTACTTC.

This clone was counted a single time. The rearrangement uses TRBV4-2 and TRBJ2-5; TRBD1 aligns across 9 bases. Germline V CDR1 and CDR2: LGHNA, YNFKEQ. J was trimmed by 4 bases and V by 3 bases; bases with no gene match: 3. The CDR3 extends over 14 amino acids. The chain's CDR3 is CASSQGQGIETQYF. The CDR3 DNA follows: TGTGCCAGCAGCCAGGGACAGGGTATAGAGACCCAGTACTTC.

The CDR3 DNA is TGTGCCAGTAGTCTTAGCGGGGTCCACACTGAAGCTTTCTTT. It is translated as CASSLSGVHTEAFF. This chain joins TRBV19 and TRBJ1-1, with no clear D. Germline V CDR1 and CDR2: LNHDA, SQIVND (reference sequence). This CDR3 is 14 amino acids long. Deletions cut 5 bases from V and 3 bases from J, with 13 bases between. Full variable domain (rest looked up from reference TRBV19 and TRBJ1-1): DGGITQSPKYLFRKEGQNVTLSCEQNLNHDAMYWYRQDPGQGLRLIYYSQIVNDFQKGDIAEGYSVSREKKESFPLTVTSAQKNPTAFYLCASSLSGVHTEAFFGQGTRLTVV.

The genes are TRBV4-1 and TRBJ2-7; 10 bases map to TRBD2. Trimming at V came to 0 bases and at J to 3 bases, leaving 2 bases not matched to a gene. This CDR3 is 15 amino acids long. Germline lookup yields CDR1 MGHRA and CDR2 YSYEKL. The CDR3 protein is CASSQEASGSYEQYF. DNA of the CDR3: TGCGCCAGCAGCCAAGAGGCTAGCGGGAGCTACGAGCAGTACTTC.

The chain has TRBV24-1 and TRBJ2-1; 8 nucleotides align to TRBD2. Germline trimming cut 4 bases from V and 4 bases from J; bases unmatched to any gene: 11. CDR1 is KGHDR and CDR2 is SFDVKD in the germline V gene. This CDR3 region has 17 residues. CDR3 in DNA: TGTGCCACCAGTGAGGGCTCACTAGCGGAAATTTACAATGAGCAGTTCTTC. Residues: CATSEGSLAEIYNEQFF.

This clone was counted a single time. Different DNA sequences within this sample yield the same CDR3. The chain links TRBV7-2 to TRBJ2-5; TRBD2 matches 7 bases. After removal of 0 bases from V and 4 bases from J, the junction contained 5 bases not matched to a gene. Germline CDR1 and CDR2: SGHTA and FQGNSA. The CDR3 is 15 residues long. CDR3 nucleotide sequence: TGTGCCAGCAGCTTAGCGGGAGGGCCGGGAGAGACCCAGTACTTC. Translating gives CASSLAGGPGETQYF.

The chain is built from TRBV18 and TRBJ1-2, with a tentative D call TRBD1 (5 bases). The CDR3 runs 17 residues. V gave up 1 base and J gave up 5 bases, with 20 bases separating them. The germline V gene encodes CDR1 KGHSH and CDR2 LQKENI. The CDR3 spells CASSPRGTPILRYGYTF. The CDR3 bases are TGTGCCAGCTCACCACGTGGGACTCCCATCCTAAGATATGGCTACACCTTC.

The V call is TRBV15, the J call TRBJ2-1; tentatively, D is TRBD2 (5 bases). V was clipped by 1 base and J by 5 bases, with 15 bases between them. CDR1 and CDR2 (germline): LNHNV, YYDKDF (reference sequence). This CDR3 region has 16 residues. CDR3 DNA: TGTGCCACCAGCAGAGGGAGGCTCAGTACCCACAATGAGCAGTTCTTC. Encoded protein: CATSRGRLSTHNEQFF.

The chain combines TRBV5-1 with TRBJ2-2; D remains unclear. Germline CDR1 SGHRS, CDR2 YFSETQ. The CDR3 covers 15 residues. V shed 0 bases and J shed 6 bases, with 12 bases lying between them. This chain's CDR3 is CASSLGGTVAGELFF. As DNA, the CDR3 is TGCGCCAGCAGCTTGGGTGGTACTGTCGCCGGGGAGCTGTTTTTT.

The DNA of the CDR3 is TGCGCCAGCACTTTACTTTGGCGGGCGGGGGGCGGTTTTGGCGAGCAGTACTTC. Translating gives CASTLLWRAGGGFGEQYF. This chain joins TRBV4-1 and TRBJ2-7, with TRBD2 identical over 8 bases. The V gene's germline CDR1 is MGHRA and CDR2 YSYEKL. This CDR3 comprises 18 residues. Trimming took 7 bases from V and 6 from J; bases not matched to a gene: 23.

This chain joins TRBV28 and TRBJ2-1; 15 bases agree with TRBD2. This CDR3 contains 15 residues. Losses at the gene ends were 6 bases for V and 7 bases for J; bases not matched to a gene: 4. Per germline, CDR1 MDHEN and CDR2 SYDVKM. CDR3 nucleotides: TGTGCCAGCAGCGGGACTAGCGGGAGGTTAAATGAGCAGTTCTTC. Translating it yields CASSGTSGRLNEQFF.

The chain is built from TRBV20-1 and TRBJ1-6; tentatively, D is TRBD1 (5 bases). The CDR3 runs 13 residues. The germline gives CDR1 DFQATT, CDR2 SNEGSKA (reference sequence). The V and J ends lost 3 bases and 9 bases respectively, with 12 bases between them. In DNA, the CDR3 is TGCAGTGCTAGTTGGCAGGGAGGTTCACCCCTCCACTTT. This gives the protein CSASWQGGSPLHF.

The rearrangement joins TRBV11-2 to TRBJ2-5, with TRBD2 matching over 9 bases. J lost 5 bases, V lost 1 base, and 14 bases had no gene match. Germline V gives CDR1 SGHAT, CDR2 FQNNGV. The CDR3 extends over 18 amino acids. The CDR3 bases are TGTGCCAGCAGCTTAGGCCGGGCCGGGACTAGCCTCTCGGAGACCCAGTACTTC. It specifies CASSLGRAGTSLSETQYF. Based on the CDR3 plus reference TRBV11-2 and TRBJ2-5, the full variable domain is EAGVAQSPRYKIIEKRQSVAFWCNPISGHATLYWYQQILGQGPKLLIQFQNNGVVDDSQLPKDRFSAERLKGVDSTLKIQPAKLEDSAVYLCASSLGRAGTSLSETQYFGPGTRLLVL.